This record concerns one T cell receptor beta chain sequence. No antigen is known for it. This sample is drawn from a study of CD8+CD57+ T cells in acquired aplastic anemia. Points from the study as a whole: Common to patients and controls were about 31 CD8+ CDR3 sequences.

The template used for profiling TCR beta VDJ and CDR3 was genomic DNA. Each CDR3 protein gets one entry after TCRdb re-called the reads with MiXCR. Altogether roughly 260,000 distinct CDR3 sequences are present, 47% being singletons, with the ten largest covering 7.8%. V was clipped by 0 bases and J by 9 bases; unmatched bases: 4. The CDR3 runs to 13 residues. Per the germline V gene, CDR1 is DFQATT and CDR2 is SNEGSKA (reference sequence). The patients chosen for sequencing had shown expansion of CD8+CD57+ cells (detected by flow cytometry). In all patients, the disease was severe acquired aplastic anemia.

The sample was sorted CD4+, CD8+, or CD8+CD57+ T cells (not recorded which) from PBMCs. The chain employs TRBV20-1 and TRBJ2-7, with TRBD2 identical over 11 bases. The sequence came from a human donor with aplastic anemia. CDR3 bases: TGCAGTGCTAGAGATCCCCTAGCGGGGGGGCAGTACTTC. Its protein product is CSARDPLAGGQYF.